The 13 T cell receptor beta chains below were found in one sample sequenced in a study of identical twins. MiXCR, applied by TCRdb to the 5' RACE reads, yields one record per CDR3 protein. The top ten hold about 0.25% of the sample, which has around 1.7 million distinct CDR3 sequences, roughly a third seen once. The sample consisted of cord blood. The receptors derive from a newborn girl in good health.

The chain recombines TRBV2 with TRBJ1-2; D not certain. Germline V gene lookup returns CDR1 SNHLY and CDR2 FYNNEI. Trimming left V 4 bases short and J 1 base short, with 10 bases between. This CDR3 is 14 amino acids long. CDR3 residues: CASSAHERNYGYTF. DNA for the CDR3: TGTGCCAGCAGTGCTCACGAGCGTAACTATGGCTACACCTTC.

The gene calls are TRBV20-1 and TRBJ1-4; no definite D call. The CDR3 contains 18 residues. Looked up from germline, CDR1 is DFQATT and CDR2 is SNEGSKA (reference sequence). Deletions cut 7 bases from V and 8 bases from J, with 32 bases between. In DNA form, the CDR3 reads TGCAGTGGGGTTCCAGTAAGGGTGGGTCCGAACAACGCCGAAAAACTGTTTTTT. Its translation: CSGVPVRVGPNNAEKLFF.

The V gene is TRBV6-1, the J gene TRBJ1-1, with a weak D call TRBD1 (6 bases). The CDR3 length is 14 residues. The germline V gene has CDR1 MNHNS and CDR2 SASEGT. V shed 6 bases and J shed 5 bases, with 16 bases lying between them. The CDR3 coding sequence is TGTGCCAGCAGGTGGCGGGGGCCGAAGACTGAAGCTTTCTTT. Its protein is CASRWRGPKTEAFF.

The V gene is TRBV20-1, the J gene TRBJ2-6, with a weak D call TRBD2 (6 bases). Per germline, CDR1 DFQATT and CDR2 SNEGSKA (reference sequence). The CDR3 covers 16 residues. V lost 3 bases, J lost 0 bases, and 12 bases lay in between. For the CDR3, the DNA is TGCAGTGCTAGGGAGGGATCCAGCTCTGGGGCCAACGTCCTGACTTTC. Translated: CSAREGSSSGANVLTF.

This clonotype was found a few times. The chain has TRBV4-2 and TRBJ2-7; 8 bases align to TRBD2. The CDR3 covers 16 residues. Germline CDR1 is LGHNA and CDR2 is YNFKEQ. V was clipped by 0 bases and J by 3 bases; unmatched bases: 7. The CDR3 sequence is CASSQDRASGYYEQYF. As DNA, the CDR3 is TGTGCCAGCAGCCAAGATCGGGCTAGCGGGTACTACGAGCAGTACTTC.

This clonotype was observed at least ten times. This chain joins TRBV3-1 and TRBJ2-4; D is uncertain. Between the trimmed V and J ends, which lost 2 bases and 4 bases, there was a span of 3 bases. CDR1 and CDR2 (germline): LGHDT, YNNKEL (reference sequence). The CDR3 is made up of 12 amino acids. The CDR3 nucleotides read TGTGCCAGCAGCCAACGAAAAAACATTCAGTACTTC. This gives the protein CASSQRKNIQYF.

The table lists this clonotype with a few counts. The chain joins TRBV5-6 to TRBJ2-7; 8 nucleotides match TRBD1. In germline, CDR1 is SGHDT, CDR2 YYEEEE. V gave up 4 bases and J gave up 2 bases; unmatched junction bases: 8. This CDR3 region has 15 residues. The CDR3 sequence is CASSSQGARTYEQYF. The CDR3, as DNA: TGTGCCAGCAGCAGCCAGGGGGCTAGGACCTACGAGCAGTACTTC.

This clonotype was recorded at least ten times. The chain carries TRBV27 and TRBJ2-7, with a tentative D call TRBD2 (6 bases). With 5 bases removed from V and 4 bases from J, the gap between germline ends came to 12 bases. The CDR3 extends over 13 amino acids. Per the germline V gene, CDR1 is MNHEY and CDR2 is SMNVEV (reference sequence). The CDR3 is CASSLREHYEQYF. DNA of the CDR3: TGTGCCAGCAGTCTCCGGGAGCATTACGAGCAGTACTTC.

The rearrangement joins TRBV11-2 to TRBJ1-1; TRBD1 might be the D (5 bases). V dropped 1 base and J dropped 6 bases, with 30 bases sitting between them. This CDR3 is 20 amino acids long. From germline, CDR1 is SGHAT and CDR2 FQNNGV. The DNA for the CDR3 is TGTGCCAGCAGCTTAGCCGACCTGAAGACGGCAGGGAGGGGATACGCTGAAGCTTTCTTT. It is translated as CASSLADLKTAGRGYAEAFF. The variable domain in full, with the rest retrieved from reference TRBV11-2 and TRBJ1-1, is EAGVAQSPRYKIIEKRQSVAFWCNPISGHATLYWYQQILGQGPKLLIQFQNNGVVDDSQLPKDRFSAERLKGVDSTLKIQPAKLEDSAVYLCASSLADLKTAGRGYAEAFFGQGTRLTVV.

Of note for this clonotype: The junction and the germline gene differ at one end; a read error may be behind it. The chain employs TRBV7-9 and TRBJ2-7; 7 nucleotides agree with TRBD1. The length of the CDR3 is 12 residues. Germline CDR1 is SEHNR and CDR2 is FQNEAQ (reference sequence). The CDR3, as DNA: TGTGCCAGCAGCTTAACAGGGGCTGGGGAGTGCTTC. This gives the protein CASSLTGAGECF.

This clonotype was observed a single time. The CDR3 is CASSQRRGVGDTEAFF. Here the CDR3 DNA reads TGTGCCAGCAGTCAACGCCGGGGGGTTGGGGACACTGAAGCTTTCTTT. The V and J genes are TRBV6-6 and TRBJ1-1; D perhaps matches TRBD1 (5 bases). With 5 bases removed from V and 3 bases from J, the gap between germline ends came to 19 bases. Germline CDR1 MNHNY, CDR2 SVGAGI (reference sequence). The CDR3 has 16 amino acids.

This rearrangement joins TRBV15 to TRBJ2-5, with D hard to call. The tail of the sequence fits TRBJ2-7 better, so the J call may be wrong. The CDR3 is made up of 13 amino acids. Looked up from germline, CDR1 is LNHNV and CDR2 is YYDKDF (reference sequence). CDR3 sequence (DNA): TGTGCCACCAGCAGAGATGGTAGTACCGAGCAGTACTTC. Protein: CATSRDGSTEQYF.

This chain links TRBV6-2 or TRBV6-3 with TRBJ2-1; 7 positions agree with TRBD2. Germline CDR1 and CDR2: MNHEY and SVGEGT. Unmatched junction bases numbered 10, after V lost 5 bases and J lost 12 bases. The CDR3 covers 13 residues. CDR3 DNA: TGTGCCAGCAGTCCGTTCTCCGGGAGGCGGCAGTTCTTC. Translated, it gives CASSPFSGRRQFF.